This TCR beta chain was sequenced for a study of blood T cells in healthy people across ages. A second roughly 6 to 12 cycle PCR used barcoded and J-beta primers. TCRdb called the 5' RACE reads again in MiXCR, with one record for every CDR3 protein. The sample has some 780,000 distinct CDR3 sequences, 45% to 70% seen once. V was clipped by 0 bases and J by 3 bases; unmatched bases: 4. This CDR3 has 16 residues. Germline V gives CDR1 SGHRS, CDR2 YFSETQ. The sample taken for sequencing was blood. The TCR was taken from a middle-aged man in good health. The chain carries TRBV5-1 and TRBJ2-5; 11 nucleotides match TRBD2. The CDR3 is CASSLELAGGKETQYF. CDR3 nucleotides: TGCGCCAGCAGCTTGGAGCTAGCGGGGGGTAAAGAGACCCAGTACTTC. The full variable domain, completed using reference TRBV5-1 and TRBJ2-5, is KAGVTQTPRYLIKTRGQQVTLSCSPISGHRSVSWYQQTPGQGLQFLFEYFSETQRNKGNFPGRFSGRQFSNSRSEMNVSTLELGDSALYLCASSLELAGGKETQYFGPGTRLLVL.